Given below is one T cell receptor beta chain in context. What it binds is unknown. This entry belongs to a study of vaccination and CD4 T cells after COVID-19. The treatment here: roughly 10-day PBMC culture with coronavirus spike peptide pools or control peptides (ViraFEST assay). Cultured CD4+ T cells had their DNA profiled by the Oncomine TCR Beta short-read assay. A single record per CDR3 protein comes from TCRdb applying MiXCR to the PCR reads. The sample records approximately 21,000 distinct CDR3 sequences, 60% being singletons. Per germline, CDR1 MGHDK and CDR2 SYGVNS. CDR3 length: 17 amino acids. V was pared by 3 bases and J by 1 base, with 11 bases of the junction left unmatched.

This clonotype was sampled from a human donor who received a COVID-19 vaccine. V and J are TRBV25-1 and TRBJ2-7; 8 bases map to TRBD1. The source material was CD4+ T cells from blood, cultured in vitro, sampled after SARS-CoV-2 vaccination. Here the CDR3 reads CASSEAGTGQGSYEQYF. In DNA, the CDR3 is TGTGCCAGCAGTGAGGCCGGGACAGGCCAGGGATCCTACGAGCAGTACTTC.